The 21 T cell receptor beta chains presented below share a single source sample, sequenced in a study of CD8 T cells in ankylosing spondylitis. TCRdb processed the 5' RACE reads anew with MiXCR; each CDR3 protein has one entry. The sample holds a few hundred thousand distinct CDR3 sequences; roughly 20% are singletons and the top ten take under 15%. Specimen: blood, either unsorted or a sorted T cell fraction (not recorded which). All receptors come from a male donor with ankylosing spondylitis or in good health (not recorded which).

The sample holds one count of this clonotype. The rearrangement joins TRBV7-3 to TRBJ2-3; the D call may be TRBD1 or TRBD2 (5 bases each). Per the germline V gene, CDR1 is SGHTA and CDR2 is FQGTGA. CDR3 length: 16 residues. V lost 11 bases and J 2 bases, leaving 23 bases between the germline ends. CDR3 sequence (DNA): TGTGCCCCCGAGGGACGGTGCTTTGTTTTCACAGATACGCAGTATTTT. It encodes CAPEGRCFVFTDTQYF.

The chain employs TRBV7-8 and TRBJ2-5; 7 bases line up with TRBD2. The CDR3 is 16 residues long. With V trimmed by 2 bases and J by 3 bases, 9 bases remained unmatched. The V gene's germline CDR1 is SGHVS and CDR2 FQNEAQ. The CDR3 is CASSLYGTILEETQYF. CDR3 DNA: TGTGCCAGCAGCTTATACGGGACTATTCTCGAAGAGACCCAGTACTTC.

This clonotype was counted only a few times. The rearrangement joins TRBV2 to TRBJ2-2; D not certain. CDR3 length: 13 amino acids. From germline, CDR1 is SNHLY and CDR2 FYNNEI. Between the trimmed V and J ends, which lost 1 base and 7 bases, there was a span of 7 bases. CDR3 region: CASSEGPDGELFF. CDR3 DNA: TGTGCCAGCAGTGAAGGGCCAGACGGGGAGCTGTTTTTT.

The V gene is TRBV24-1, the J gene TRBJ2-5; D gene ambiguous. CDR1 is KGHDR and CDR2 is SFDVKD in the germline V gene. V was clipped by 0 bases and J by 0 bases, with 7 bases between them. The CDR3 extends over 15 amino acids. The CDR3 here is CATSDLLEDQETQYF. CDR3 sequence (DNA): TGTGCCACCAGTGATTTGCTTGAGGACCAAGAGACCCAGTACTTC.

The table lists this clonotype with a few counts. This chain links TRBV29-1 with TRBJ1-2; D is unclear. V was pared by 2 bases and J by 0 bases, with 19 bases between. The V gene's germline CDR1 is SQVTM and CDR2 ANQGSEA. The CDR3 extends over 17 amino acids. As DNA, the CDR3 is TGCAGCGTTGAAAAATATTGGGTTAAGGCTACTAACTATGGCTACACCTTC. Translated, it gives CSVEKYWVKATNYGYTF.

This clonotype was seen more than once but under ten times. The chain recombines TRBV2 with TRBJ2-3; weak D call: TRBD2 (5 bases). Germline V gene sequence: CDR1 SNHLY, CDR2 FYNNEI. The CDR3 loop spans 14 amino acids. V dropped 4 bases and J dropped 6 bases, with 14 bases sitting between them. The CDR3 here is CASSASIYGDTQYF. CDR3 DNA: TGTGCCAGCAGTGCTAGCATCTACGGGGATACGCAGTATTTT.

The rearrangement joins TRBV29-1 to TRBJ2-2; 9 bases agree with TRBD1. The V gene end was trimmed by 6 bases and the J gene end by 7 bases; junction bases not matched to a gene: 12. Germline V lookup: CDR1 SQVTM, CDR2 ANQGSEA. This CDR3 is built from 15 residues. Written as DNA, the CDR3 is TGCAGCGTAAAAACTACAGGGGGCGCGGGCGGGGAGCTGTTTTTT. Translated: CSVKTTGGAGGELFF.

The V and J genes are TRBV7-8 and TRBJ2-2; D possibly corresponds to TRBD1 (6 bases). The germline V gene has CDR1 SGHVS and CDR2 FQNEAQ. This CDR3 spans 14 amino acids. Trimming left V 8 bases short and J 8 bases short, with 18 bases between. CDR3 DNA sequence: TGTGCCAGCCAGGGTTGGGGGCGCGAAGGGGAGCTGTTTTTT. This translates into CASQGWGREGELFF.

The CDR3: CASGRAGAATDTQYF. CDR3 coding DNA: TGTGCCAGCGGGCGCGCGGGGGCGGCAACAGATACGCAGTATTTT. The rearrangement uses TRBV3-1 and TRBJ2-3; possibly TRBD2 for D (7 bases). CDR1 is LGHDT, CDR2 YNNKEL, per germline (reference sequence). The length of the CDR3 is 15 residues. V was cut by 8 bases and J by 3 bases, with 18 bases left in between.

This clonotype came up a few times. The rearrangement uses TRBV20-1 and TRBJ2-2, with D hard to call. The CDR3 has 13 amino acids. CDR1 is DFQATT, CDR2 SNEGSKA, per germline (reference sequence). Written as DNA, the CDR3 is TGCAGCACAGATCTAGCGAACACCGGGGAGCTGTTTTTT. Its translation: CSTDLANTGELFF.

The CDR3 here is CASSLERLAKNIQYF. CDR3 sequence (DNA): TGTGCCAGCAGTTTAGAGAGACTAGCCAAAAACATTCAGTACTTC. The chain has TRBV28 and TRBJ2-4; D is uncertain. The germline V gene has CDR1 MDHEN and CDR2 SYDVKM. The CDR3 runs to 15 residues. The ends were cut back, 2 bases at V and 0 bases at J, with 8 bases in the middle.

In this sample, this clonotype turned up a few times. V and J are TRBV20-1 and TRBJ2-1; tentatively, D is TRBD1 (6 bases). Per germline, CDR1 DFQATT and CDR2 SNEGSKA (reference sequence). V was pared by 4 bases and J by 8 bases, with 12 bases between. This CDR3 spans 12 amino acids. In DNA, the CDR3 is TGCAGTGCTATCCCGAGGGGGTATGAGCAGTTCTTC. This sequence encodes CSAIPRGYEQFF.

This chain joins TRBV20-1 and TRBJ2-7, with D hard to call. There are 11 residues in the CDR3. Germline CDR1 and CDR2: DFQATT and SNEGSKA (reference sequence). V lost 0 bases and J lost 9, with 9 bases in between. The CDR3 sequence: CSAREGTRQYF. CDR3 coding DNA: TGCAGTGCTAGAGAGGGAACCAGGCAGTACTTC.

The sample holds a few counts of this clonotype. The chain employs TRBV10-3 and TRBJ2-3, with TRBD2 matching over 12 bases. The CDR3 runs to 13 residues. V was clipped by 9 bases and J by 3 bases; unmatched bases: 1. Per the germline V gene, CDR1 is ENHRY and CDR2 is SYGVKD. The CDR3 region has the DNA TGTGCCATGACTAGCGGGGGAACAGATACGCAGTATTTT. Translating gives CAMTSGGTDTQYF.

The chain uses TRBV3-1 and TRBJ1-1; D gene ambiguous. This CDR3 spans 14 amino acids. CDR1 is LGHDT, CDR2 YNNKEL, per germline (reference sequence). V was clipped by 1 base and J by 5 bases, with 11 bases between them. CDR3 sequence reads: CASSQVKGGTEAFF. CDR3 sequence (DNA): TGTGCCAGCAGCCAAGTAAAGGGTGGGACTGAAGCTTTCTTT.

This sequence joins TRBV20-1 and TRBJ2-3; 7 bases align to TRBD2. Germline trimming cut 3 bases from V and 5 bases from J; bases unmatched to any gene: 11. The CDR3 extends over 15 amino acids. Germline CDR1 reads DFQATT; CDR2 reads SNEGSKA (reference sequence). This chain's CDR3 is CSARSGGGAEDTQYF. The CDR3 coding sequence is TGCAGTGCTAGGAGTGGCGGGGGTGCGGAAGATACGCAGTATTTT.

This clonotype was counted only a few times. V gene TRBV25-1 combines with J gene TRBJ2-1; the D call may be TRBD1 or TRBD2 (5 bases each). This CDR3 has 17 residues. Trimming removed 1 base at V and 4 bases at J, with 17 bases between. From germline, CDR1 is MGHDK and CDR2 SYGVNS. CDR3 region: CASSEFGDPKPYNEQFF. The CDR3 nucleotides read TGTGCCAGCAGTGAATTTGGGGACCCCAAGCCTTACAATGAGCAGTTCTTC.

This clonotype was detected a few times. The chain has TRBV24-1 and TRBJ2-2, with 10 positions matching TRBD2. V lost 9 bases and J lost 4; bases outside the gene matches: 10. Germline V gene data show CDR1 as KGHDR and CDR2 as SFDVKD. The CDR3 has 16 amino acids. CDR3 residues: CATGLAGDSGTGELFF. CDR3 nucleotides: TGTGCCACCGGTCTAGCGGGGGATTCGGGCACCGGGGAGCTGTTTTTT.

This clonotype was picked up a small number of times. The rearrangement uses TRBV12-3 or TRBV12-4 and TRBJ2-7, with 7 bases lining up with TRBD1. V was pared by 2 bases and J by 3 bases, with 4 bases of the junction left unmatched. The CDR3 consists of 14 residues. The CDR3 region is CASSLNPGGYEQYF. CDR3 DNA sequence: TGTGCCAGCAGTTTAAATCCAGGGGGCTACGAGCAGTACTTC.

This clonotype was counted between two and nine times. The chain employs TRBV7-9 and TRBJ1-5, with D unresolved. The CDR3 is made up of 15 amino acids. Germline assignment: CDR1 SEHNR and CDR2 FQNEAQ (reference sequence). With 5 bases removed from V and 4 bases from J, the gap between germline ends came to 15 bases. This CDR3 is CASSGNSGINQPQHF. CDR3 nucleotides: TGTGCCAGCAGCGGCAACAGTGGGATAAATCAGCCCCAGCATTTT.

V gene TRBV29-1 combines with J gene TRBJ2-7; D might be TRBD1 or TRBD2, each matching 5 bases. This CDR3 is 12 amino acids long. Germline CDR1 SQVTM, CDR2 ANQGSEA. V lost 7 bases, J lost 2 bases, and 12 bases lay in between. CDR3 sequence: CSGGTDPYEQYF. The CDR3 coding sequence is TGCAGCGGGGGGACGGATCCCTACGAGCAGTACTTC.